Described below is a single T cell receptor beta chain sequence and its context. This entry is derived from a study of blood T cell repertoires in COVID-19. The assay was immunoSEQ multiplex PCR, and TCRdb's table has in-frame clones only and misses some. The sample lists more than 10,000 clones, roughly nine tenths occurring once. Trimming took 3 bases from V and 2 from J, leaving 11 bases between them. The CDR3 has 14 residues. Germline V lookup: CDR1 SGHDT, CDR2 YYEEEE. Sequencing was carried out using peripheral blood. The clonotype originates from a man between 65 and 85 years old with active COVID-19. V gene TRBV5-6 combines with J gene TRBJ1-2, with D perhaps TRBD1 (5 bases). CDR3 sequence reads: CASSSGGVNYGYTF. CDR3 sequence (DNA): TGTGCCAGCAGCTCCGGGGGGGTGAACTATGGCTACACCTTC.